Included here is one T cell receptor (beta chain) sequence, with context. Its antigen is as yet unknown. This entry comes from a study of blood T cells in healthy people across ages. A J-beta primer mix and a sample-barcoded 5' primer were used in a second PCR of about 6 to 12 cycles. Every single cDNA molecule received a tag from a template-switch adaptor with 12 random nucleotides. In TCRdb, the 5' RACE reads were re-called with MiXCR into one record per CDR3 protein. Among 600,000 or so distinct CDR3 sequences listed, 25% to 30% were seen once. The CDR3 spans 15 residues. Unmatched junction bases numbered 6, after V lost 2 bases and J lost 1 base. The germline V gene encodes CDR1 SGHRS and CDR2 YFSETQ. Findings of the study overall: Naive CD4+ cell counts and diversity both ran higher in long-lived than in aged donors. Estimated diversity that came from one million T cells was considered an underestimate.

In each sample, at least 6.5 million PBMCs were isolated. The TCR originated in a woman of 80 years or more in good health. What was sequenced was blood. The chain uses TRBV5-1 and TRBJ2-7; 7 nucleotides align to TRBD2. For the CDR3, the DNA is TGCGCCAGCAGCTTTCGGGAGGCTAGTTCCTACGAGCAGTACTTC. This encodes CASSFREASSYEQYF.